This T cell receptor (beta chain) was documented in a study of blood T cell repertoires in COVID-19. In the authors' methods: Estimation of nucleated cell counts was performed using reference gene primer amplification. Produced via immunoSEQ multiplex PCR; TCRdb's table is partial and in-frame only. The V and J calls and the clone size are those of that table, but D and trimming were determined from the DNA. The sample lists a few hundred thousand clones, around 91% occurring once. There are 11 residues in the CDR3. Per germline, CDR1 SQVTM and CDR2 ANQGSEA. Trimming cost V 7 bases and J 4 bases, with 10 bases left between them.

The clonotype comes from a woman aged 18-29 years in a cohort exposed to, infected with or recovered from COVID-19 (not recorded which). The rearrangement links TRBV29-1 to TRBJ1-1, with TRBD1 as a possible D gene (5 bases). Material: PBMCs or T cells enriched from blood (not recorded which). In DNA, the CDR3 is TGCAGCGCCCCAAGGGGCACTGAAGCTTTCTTT. It is translated as CSAPRGTEAFF. Together with reference TRBV29-1 and TRBJ1-1, the CDR3 gives the full variable domain: SAVISQKPSRDICQRGTSLTIQCQVDSQVTMMFWYRQQPGQSLTLIATANQGSEATYESGFVIDKFPISRPNLTFSTLTVSNMSPEDSSIYLCSAPRGTEAFFGQGTRLTVV.